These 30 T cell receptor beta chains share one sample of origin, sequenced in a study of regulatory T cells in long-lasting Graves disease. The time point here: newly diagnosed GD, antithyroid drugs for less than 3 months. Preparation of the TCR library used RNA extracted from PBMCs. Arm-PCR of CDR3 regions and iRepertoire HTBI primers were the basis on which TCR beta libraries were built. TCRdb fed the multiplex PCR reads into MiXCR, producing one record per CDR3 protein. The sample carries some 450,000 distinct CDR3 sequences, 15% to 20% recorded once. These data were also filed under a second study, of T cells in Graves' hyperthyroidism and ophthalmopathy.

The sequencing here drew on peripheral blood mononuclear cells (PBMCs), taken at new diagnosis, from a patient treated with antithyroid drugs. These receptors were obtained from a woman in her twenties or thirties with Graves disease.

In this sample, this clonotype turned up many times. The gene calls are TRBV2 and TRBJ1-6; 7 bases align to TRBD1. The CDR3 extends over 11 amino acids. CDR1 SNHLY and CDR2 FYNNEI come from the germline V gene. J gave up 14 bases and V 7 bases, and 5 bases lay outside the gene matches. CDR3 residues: CASNEGAALHF. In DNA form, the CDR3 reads TGTGCCAGCAACGAGGGGGCAGCCCTCCACTTT. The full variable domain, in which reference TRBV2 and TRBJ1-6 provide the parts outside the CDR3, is EPEVTQTPSHQVTQMGQEVILRCVPISNHLYFYWYRQILGQKVEFLVSFYNNEISEKSEIFDDQFSVERPDGSNFTLKIRSTKLEDSAMYFCASNEGAALHFGNGTRLTVT.

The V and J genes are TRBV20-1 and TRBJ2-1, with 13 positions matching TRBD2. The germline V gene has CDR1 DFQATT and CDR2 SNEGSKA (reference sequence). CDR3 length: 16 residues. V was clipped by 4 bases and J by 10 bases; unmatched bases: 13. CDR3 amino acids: CSAISLGTSGTEEQFF. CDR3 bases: TGCAGTGCTATAAGCCTGGGGACTAGCGGGACGGAGGAGCAGTTCTTC.

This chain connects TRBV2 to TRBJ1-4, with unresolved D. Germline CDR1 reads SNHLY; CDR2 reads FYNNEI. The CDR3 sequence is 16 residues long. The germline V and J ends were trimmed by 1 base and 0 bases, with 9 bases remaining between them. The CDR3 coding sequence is TGTGCCAGCAGTGAAGACGGAGCTGCAACTAATGAAAAACTGTTTTTT. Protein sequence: CASSEDGAATNEKLFF.

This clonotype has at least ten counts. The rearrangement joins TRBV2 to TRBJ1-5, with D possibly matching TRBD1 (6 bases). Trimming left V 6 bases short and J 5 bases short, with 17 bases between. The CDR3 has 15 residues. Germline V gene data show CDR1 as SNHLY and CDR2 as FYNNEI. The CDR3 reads CASSLPGGLDQPQHF. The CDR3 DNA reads TGTGCCAGCAGCCTCCCGGGGGGGCTGGATCAGCCCCAGCATTTT.

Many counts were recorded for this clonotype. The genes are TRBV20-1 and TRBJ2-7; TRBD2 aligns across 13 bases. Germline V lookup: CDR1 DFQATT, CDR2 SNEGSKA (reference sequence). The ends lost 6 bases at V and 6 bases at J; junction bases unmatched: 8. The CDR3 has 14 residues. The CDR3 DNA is TGCAGTGCAACCGGGACTAGCGGGAACCTCGAGCAGTACTTC. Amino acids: CSATGTSGNLEQYF.

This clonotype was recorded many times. The CDR3 DNA sequence: TGTGCCACCAGCAGAGATGGAGCCGGCGGGAGCGGGTATGAGCAGTTCTTC. Protein product: CATSRDGAGGSGYEQFF. V gene TRBV15 combines with J gene TRBJ2-1; 7 nucleotides agree with TRBD2. This CDR3 region has 17 residues. The germline gives CDR1 LNHNV, CDR2 YYDKDF (reference sequence). V gave up 0 bases and J gave up 8 bases; unmatched junction bases: 13.

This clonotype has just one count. DNA for the CDR3: TGCAGCGTTGAAGAGGGCTGCGAGCAGTACTTC. It codes for CSVEEGCEQYF. V gene TRBV29-1 combines with J gene TRBJ2-7; D is undetermined. V was cut by 0 bases and J by 6 bases, with 6 bases left in between. Per the germline V gene, CDR1 is SQVTM and CDR2 is ANQGSEA. The CDR3 sequence is 11 residues long.

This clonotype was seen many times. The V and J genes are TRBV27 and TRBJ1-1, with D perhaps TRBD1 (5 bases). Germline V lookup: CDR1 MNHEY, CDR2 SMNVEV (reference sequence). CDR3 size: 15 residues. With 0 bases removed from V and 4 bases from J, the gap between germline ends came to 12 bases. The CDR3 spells CASSLSQGLGTEAFF. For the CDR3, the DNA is TGTGCCAGCAGTTTATCGCAGGGCCTAGGCACTGAAGCTTTCTTT.

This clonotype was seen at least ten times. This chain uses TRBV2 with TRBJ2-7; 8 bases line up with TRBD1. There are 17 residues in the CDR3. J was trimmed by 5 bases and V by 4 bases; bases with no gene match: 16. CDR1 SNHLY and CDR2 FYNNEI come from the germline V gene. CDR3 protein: CASSVTIGDRTIDEQYF. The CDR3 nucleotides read TGTGCCAGCAGTGTTACGATCGGGGACAGGACTATAGACGAGCAGTACTTC.

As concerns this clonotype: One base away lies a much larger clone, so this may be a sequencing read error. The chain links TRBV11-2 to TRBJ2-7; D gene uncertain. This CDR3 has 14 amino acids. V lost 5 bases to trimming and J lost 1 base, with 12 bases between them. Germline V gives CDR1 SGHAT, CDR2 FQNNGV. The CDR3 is CASSKTTRSYEQYF. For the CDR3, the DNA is TGTGCCAGCAGCAAAACCACCAGGTCCTACGAGCAGTACTTC.

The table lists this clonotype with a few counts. Here the CDR3 DNA reads TGTGCCAGCAGCTCCAAACAAGGGCGCAGGGGCTCTTCACCCCTCCACTTT. This codes for CASSSKQGRRGSSPLHF. The V call is TRBV5-4, the J call TRBJ1-6; D is possibly TRBD1 (6 bases). This CDR3 contains 17 residues. V was trimmed by 3 bases and J by 9 bases, leaving 22 bases between them. The V gene's germline CDR1 is SGHNT and CDR2 YYREEE (reference sequence).

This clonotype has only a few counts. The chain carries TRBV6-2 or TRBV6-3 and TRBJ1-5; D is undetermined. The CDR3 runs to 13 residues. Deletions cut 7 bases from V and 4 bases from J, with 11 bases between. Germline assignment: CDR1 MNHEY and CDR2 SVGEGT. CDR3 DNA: TGTGCCAGCACCCTAGGGTTTAATCAGCCCCAGCATTTT. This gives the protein CASTLGFNQPQHF.

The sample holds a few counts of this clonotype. CDR3 sequence: CASSQTLYNEQFF. The DNA of the CDR3 is TGTGCCAGCAGCCAAACACTTTACAATGAGCAGTTCTTC. This sequence joins TRBV3-1 and TRBJ2-1; D call uncertain. The V end lost 2 bases, the J end lost 4 bases, and 6 bases lay between the germline ends. This CDR3 comprises 13 residues. Germline loops: CDR1 LGHDT, CDR2 YNNKEL (reference sequence).

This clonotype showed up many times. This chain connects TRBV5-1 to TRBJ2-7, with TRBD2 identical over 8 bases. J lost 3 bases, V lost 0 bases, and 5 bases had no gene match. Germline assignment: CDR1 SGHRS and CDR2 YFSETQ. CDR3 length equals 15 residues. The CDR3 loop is CASSLATAGVYEQYF. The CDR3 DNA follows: TGCGCCAGCAGCTTGGCCACAGCGGGAGTCTACGAGCAGTACTTC. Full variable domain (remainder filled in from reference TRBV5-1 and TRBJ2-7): KAGVTQTPRYLIKTRGQQVTLSCSPISGHRSVSWYQQTPGQGLQFLFEYFSETQRNKGNFPGRFSGRQFSNSRSEMNVSTLELGDSALYLCASSLATAGVYEQYFGPGTRLTVT.

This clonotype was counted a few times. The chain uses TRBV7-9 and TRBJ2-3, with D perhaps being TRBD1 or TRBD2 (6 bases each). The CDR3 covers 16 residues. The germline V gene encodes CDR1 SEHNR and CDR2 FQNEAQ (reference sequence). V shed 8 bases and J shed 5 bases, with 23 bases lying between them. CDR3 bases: TGTGCCAGCGGGGGGCAAGAACCGAACCCTCAAGATACGCAGTATTTT. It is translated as CASGGQEPNPQDTQYF.

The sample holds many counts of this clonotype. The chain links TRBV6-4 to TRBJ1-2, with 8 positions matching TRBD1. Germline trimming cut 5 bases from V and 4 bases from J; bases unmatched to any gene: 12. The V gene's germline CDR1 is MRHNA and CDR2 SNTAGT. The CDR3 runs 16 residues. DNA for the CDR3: TGTGCCAGCAGTCCAGGACAGGGCGCCCCATTCTATGGCTACACCTTC. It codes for CASSPGQGAPFYGYTF.

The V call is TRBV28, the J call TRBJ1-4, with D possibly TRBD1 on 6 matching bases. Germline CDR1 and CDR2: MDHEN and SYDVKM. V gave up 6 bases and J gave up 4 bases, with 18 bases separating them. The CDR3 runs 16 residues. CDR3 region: CASRTDRPSVNEKLFF. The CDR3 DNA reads TGTGCCAGCAGAACCGACAGGCCAAGCGTTAATGAAAAACTGTTTTTT.

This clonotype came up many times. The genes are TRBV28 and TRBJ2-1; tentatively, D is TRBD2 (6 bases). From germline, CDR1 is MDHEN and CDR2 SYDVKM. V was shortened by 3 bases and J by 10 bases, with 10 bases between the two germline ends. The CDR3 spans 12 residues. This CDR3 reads CASSLWGREQFF. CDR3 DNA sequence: TGTGCCAGCAGTTTGTGGGGGAGGGAGCAGTTCTTC. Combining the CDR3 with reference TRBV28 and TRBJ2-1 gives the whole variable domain DVKVTQSSRYLVKRTGEKVFLECVQDMDHENMFWYRQDPGLGLRLIYFSYDVKMKEKGDIPEGYSVSREKKERFSLILESASTNQTSMYLCASSLWGREQFFGPGTRLTVL.

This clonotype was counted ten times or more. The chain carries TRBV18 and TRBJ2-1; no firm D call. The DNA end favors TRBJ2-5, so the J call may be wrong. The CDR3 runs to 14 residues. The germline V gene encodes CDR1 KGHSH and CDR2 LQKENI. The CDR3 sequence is CASSPLADMETQYF. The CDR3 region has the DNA TGTGCCAGCTCACCATTGGCTGATATGGAGACCCAGTACTTC.

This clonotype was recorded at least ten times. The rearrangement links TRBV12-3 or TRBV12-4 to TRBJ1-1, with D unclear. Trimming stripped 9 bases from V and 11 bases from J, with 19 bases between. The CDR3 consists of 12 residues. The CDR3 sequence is CASISDGSKAFF. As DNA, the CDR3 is TGTGCCAGTATATCGGACGGATCGAAGGCTTTCTTT.

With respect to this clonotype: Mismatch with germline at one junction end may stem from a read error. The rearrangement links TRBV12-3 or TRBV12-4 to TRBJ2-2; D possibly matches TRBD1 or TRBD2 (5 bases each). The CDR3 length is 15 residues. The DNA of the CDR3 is TGTGCCAGCAGTTTCCTAGCCGTGGACACCAGGGAGCTGTTTTTT. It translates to CASSFLAVDTRELFF.

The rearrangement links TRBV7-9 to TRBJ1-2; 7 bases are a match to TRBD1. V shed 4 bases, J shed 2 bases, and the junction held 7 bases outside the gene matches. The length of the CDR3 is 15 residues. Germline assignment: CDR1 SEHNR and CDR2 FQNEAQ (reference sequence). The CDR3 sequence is CASSSPVTGNYGYTF. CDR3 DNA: TGTGCCAGCAGCTCGCCGGTGACAGGGAACTATGGCTACACCTTC. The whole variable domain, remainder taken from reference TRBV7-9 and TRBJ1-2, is DTGVSQNPRHKITKRGQNVTFRCDPISEHNRLYWYRQTLGQGPEFLTYFQNEAQLEKSRLLSDRFSAERPKGSFSTLEIQRTEQGDSAMYLCASSSPVTGNYGYTFGSGTRLTVV.

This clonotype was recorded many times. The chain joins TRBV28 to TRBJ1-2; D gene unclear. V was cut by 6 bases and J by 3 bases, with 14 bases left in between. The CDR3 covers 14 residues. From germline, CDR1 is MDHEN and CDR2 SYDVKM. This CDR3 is CASRQTAIDYGYTF. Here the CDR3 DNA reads TGTGCCAGCAGACAGACTGCCATAGACTATGGCTACACCTTC.

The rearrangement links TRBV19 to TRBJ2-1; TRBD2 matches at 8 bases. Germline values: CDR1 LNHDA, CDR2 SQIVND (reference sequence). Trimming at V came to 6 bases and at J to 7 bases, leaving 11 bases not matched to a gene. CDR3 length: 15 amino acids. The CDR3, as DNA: TGTGCCAGTAGGACCGGGACTAGTCGTCCAAATGAGCAGTTCTTC. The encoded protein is CASRTGTSRPNEQFF.

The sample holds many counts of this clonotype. CDR3 in DNA: TGCGCCAGCAGGGATCCAAACACCGGGGAGCTGTTTTTT. Residues: CASRDPNTGELFF. This chain links TRBV5-1 with TRBJ2-2; D remains ambiguous. With 5 bases removed from V and 2 bases from J, the gap between germline ends came to 7 bases. CDR1 and CDR2 (germline): SGHRS, YFSETQ. The CDR3 has 13 amino acids.

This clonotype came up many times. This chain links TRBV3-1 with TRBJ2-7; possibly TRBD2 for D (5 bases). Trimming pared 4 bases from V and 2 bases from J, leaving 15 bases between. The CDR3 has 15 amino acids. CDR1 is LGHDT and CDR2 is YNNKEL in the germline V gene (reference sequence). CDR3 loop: CASSRRGNSAYEQYF. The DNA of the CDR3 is TGTGCCAGCAGCCGACGAGGGAACAGCGCCTACGAGCAGTACTTC.

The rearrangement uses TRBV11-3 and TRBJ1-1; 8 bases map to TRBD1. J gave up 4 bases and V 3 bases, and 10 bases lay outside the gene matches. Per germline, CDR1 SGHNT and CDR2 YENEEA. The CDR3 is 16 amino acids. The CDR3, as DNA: TGTGCCAGCAGCTTTTGGACAGGGCGCATTGTCACTGAAGCTTTCTTT. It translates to CASSFWTGRIVTEAFF.

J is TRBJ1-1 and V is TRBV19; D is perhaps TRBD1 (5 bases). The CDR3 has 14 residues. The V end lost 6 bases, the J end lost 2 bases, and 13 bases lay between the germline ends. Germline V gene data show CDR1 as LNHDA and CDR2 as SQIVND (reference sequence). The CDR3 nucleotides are TGTGCCAGTAGCCGCGGGGCCTTTAACACTGAAGCTTTCTTT. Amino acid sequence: CASSRGAFNTEAFF.

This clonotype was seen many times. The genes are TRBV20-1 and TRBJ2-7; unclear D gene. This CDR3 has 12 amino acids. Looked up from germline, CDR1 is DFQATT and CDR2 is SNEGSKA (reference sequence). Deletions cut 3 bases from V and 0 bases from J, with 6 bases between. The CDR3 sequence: CSASPSSYEQYF. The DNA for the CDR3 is TGCAGTGCTAGTCCCAGCTCCTACGAGCAGTACTTC.

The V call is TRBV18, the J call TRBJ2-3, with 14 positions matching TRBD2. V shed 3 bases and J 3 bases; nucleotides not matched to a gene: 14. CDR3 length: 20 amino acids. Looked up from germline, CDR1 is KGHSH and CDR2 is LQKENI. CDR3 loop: CASSPWTSGRSRGVTDTQYF. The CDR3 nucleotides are TGTGCCAGCTCACCGTGGACTAGCGGGAGGTCGAGAGGGGTTACAGATACGCAGTATTTT.